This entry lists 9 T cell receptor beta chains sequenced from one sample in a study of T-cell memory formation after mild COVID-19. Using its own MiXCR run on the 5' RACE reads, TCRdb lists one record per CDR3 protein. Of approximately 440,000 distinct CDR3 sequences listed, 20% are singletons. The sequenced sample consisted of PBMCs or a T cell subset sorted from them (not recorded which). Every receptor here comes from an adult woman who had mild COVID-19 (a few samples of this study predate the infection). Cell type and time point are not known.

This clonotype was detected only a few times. CDR3 sequence: CSARDRGKNTEAFF. Written as DNA, the CDR3 is TGCAGTGCTAGAGACAGGGGGAAGAACACTGAAGCTTTCTTT. V is TRBV20-1 and J is TRBJ1-1; 7 bases match TRBD1. The CDR3 has 14 residues. The ends lost 0 bases at V and 1 base at J; junction bases unmatched: 2. Germline V gene lookup returns CDR1 DFQATT and CDR2 SNEGSKA (reference sequence).

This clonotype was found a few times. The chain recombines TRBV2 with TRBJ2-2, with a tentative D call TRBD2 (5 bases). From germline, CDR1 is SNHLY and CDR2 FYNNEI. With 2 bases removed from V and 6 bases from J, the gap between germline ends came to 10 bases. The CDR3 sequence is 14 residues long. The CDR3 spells CASSETRGPGELFF. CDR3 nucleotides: TGTGCCAGCAGTGAAACCCGGGGTCCCGGGGAGCTGTTTTTT. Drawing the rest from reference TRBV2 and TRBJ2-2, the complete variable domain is EPEVTQTPSHQVTQMGQEVILRCVPISNHLYFYWYRQILGQKVEFLVSFYNNEISEKSEIFDDQFSVERPDGSNFTLKIRSTKLEDSAMYFCASSETRGPGELFFGEGSRLTVL.

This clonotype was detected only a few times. The CDR3 spells CSARAGTSVPDTQYF. The DNA of the CDR3 is TGCAGTGCTAGAGCCGGGACTAGCGTTCCAGATACGCAGTATTTT. The chain links TRBV20-1 to TRBJ2-3; 10 positions agree with TRBD2. This CDR3 is built from 15 residues. V trimming: 1 base; J trimming: 4 bases; junction bases outside the gene matches: 5. Germline CDR1 is DFQATT and CDR2 is SNEGSKA (reference sequence).

The CDR3 bases are TGTGCCTGGGGACAGGGTACCTACGAGCAGTACTTC. Translating gives CAWGQGTYEQYF. V is TRBV30 and J is TRBJ2-7, with 8 bases lining up with TRBD1. The CDR3 runs to 12 residues. Trimming removed 5 bases from V and 2 bases from J; junction bases left unmatched: 2. Germline V gene data show CDR1 as GTSNPN and CDR2 as SVGIG (reference sequence).

CDR3 sequence: CSASQRTSGTDTQYF. The CDR3 DNA sequence: TGCAGTGCTAGCCAAAGAACTAGCGGGACAGATACGCAGTATTTT. The chain carries TRBV20-1 and TRBJ2-3, with 9 bases that match TRBD2. J lost 3 bases, V lost 3 bases, and 7 bases had no gene match. The CDR3 loop spans 15 amino acids. CDR1 and CDR2 from the germline V gene are DFQATT and SNEGSKA (reference sequence).

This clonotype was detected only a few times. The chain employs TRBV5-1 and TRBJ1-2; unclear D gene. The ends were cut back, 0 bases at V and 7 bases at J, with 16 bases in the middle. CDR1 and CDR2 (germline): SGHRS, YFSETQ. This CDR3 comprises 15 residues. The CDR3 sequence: CASSLVWGSKGGYTF. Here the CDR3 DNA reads TGCGCCAGCAGCTTGGTCTGGGGTTCTAAAGGTGGCTACACCTTC.

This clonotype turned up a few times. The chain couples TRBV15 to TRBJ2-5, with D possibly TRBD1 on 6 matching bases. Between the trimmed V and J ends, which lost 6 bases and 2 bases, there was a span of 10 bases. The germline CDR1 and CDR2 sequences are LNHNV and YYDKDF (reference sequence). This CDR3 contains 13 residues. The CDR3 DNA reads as TGTGCCACCAGTTACAGGGCTCAAGAGACCCAGTACTTC. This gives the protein CATSYRAQETQYF.

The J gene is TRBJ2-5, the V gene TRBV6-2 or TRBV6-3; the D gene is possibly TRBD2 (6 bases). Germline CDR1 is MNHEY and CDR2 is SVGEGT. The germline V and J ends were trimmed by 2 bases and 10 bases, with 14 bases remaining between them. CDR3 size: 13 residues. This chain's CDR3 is CASSYQQPGLQYF. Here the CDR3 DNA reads TGTGCCAGCAGTTACCAACAGCCGGGACTCCAGTACTTC.

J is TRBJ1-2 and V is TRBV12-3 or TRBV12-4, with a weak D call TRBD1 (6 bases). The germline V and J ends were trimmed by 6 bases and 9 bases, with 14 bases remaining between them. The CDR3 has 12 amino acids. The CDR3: CASSTNRVSYTF. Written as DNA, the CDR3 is TGTGCCAGCAGCACTAACAGGGTTAGCTACACCTTC.